The T cell receptor beta chain under discussion was sequenced for a study of control samples from healthy donors and cancer patients. Method: immunoSEQ multiplex PCR; TCRdb's copy keeps in-frame clones and lacks some. In the table there are 75,000 to 90,000 clones, around nine tenths of which are singletons. The CDR3 is 15 residues long. Germline V gene lookup returns CDR1 MNHEY and CDR2 SVGAGI. Germline trimming cut 6 bases from V and 6 bases from J; bases unmatched to any gene: 8. Sequenced: blood. The chain is built from TRBV6-5 and TRBJ2-1; TRBD1 aligns across 10 bases. The sequence was collected from a man aged 25-45 years in good health. The CDR3 spells CASRVDRGRGNEQFF. For the CDR3, the DNA is TGTGCCAGCAGAGTAGACAGGGGGCGAGGCAATGAGCAGTTCTTC.